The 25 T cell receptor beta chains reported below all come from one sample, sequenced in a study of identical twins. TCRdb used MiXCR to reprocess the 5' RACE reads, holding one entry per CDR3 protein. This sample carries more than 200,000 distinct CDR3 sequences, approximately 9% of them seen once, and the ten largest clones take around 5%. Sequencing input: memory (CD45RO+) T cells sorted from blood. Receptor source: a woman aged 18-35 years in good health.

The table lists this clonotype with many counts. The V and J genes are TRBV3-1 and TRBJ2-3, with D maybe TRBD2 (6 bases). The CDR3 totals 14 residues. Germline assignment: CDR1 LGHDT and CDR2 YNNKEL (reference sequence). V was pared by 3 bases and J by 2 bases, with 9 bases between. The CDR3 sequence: CASSQRGHTDTQYF. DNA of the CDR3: TGTGCCAGCAGCCAGCGGGGTCACACAGATACGCAGTATTTT.

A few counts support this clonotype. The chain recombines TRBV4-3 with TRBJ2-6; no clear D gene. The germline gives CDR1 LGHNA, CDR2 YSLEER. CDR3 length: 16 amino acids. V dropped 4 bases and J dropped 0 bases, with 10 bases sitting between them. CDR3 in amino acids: CASSLETYSGANVLTF. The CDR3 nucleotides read TGCGCCAGCAGCCTCGAAACGTACTCTGGGGCCAACGTCCTGACTTTC.

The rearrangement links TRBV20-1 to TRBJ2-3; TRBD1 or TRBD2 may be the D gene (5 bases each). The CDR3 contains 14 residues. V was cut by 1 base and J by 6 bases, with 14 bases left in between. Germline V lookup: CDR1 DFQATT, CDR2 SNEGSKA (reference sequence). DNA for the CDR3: TGCAGTGCTAGAGTTAGTAGGGGACGGGATACGCAGTATTTT. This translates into CSARVSRGRDTQYF.

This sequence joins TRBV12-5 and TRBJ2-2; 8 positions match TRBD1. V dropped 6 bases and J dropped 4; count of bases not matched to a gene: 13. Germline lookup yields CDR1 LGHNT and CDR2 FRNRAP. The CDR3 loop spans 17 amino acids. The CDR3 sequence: CASGPQTGVFGTGELFF. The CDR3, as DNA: TGTGCTAGTGGACCCCAGACAGGGGTTTTTGGCACCGGGGAGCTGTTTTTT.

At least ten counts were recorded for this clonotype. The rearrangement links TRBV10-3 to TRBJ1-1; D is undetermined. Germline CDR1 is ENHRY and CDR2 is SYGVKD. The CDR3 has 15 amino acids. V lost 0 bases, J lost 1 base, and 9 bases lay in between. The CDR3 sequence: CAISESLSENTEAFF. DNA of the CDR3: TGTGCCATCAGTGAGTCTTTATCTGAGAACACTGAAGCTTTCTTT.

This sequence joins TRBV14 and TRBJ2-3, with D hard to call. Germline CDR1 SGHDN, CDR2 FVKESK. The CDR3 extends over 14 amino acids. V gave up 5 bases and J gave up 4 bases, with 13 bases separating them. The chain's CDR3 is CASSTTWMADTQYF. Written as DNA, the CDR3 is TGTGCCAGCAGCACGACTTGGATGGCAGATACGCAGTATTTT.

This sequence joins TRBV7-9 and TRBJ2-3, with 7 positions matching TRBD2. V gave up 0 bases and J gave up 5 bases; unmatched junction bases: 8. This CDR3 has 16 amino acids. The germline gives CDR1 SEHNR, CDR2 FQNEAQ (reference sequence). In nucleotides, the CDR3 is TGTGCCAGCAGCTTAGCGCGTCTAGCGGCTAAAGATACGCAGTATTTT. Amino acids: CASSLARLAAKDTQYF.

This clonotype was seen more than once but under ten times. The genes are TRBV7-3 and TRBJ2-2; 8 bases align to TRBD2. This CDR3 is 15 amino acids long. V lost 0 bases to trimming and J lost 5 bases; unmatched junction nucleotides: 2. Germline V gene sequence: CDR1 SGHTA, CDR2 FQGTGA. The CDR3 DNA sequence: TGTGCCAGCAGCTTAACTCTAGCGGGTACCGGGGAGCTGTTTTTT. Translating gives CASSLTLAGTGELFF.

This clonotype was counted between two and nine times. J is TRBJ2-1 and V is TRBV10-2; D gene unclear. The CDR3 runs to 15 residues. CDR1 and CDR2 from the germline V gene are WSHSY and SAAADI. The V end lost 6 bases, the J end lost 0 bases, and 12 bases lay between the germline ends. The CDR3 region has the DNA TGCGCCAGCAGCCCCGGGCCTAGCTCCTACAATGAGCAGTTCTTC. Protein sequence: CASSPGPSSYNEQFF.

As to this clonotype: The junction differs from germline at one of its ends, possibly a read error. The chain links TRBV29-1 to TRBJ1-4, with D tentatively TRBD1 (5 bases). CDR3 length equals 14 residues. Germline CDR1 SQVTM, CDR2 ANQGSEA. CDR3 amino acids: CSVWGGRRDEKLFF. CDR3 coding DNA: TGCAGCGTGTGGGGCGGGCGGAGGGATGAGAAACTGTTTTTT.

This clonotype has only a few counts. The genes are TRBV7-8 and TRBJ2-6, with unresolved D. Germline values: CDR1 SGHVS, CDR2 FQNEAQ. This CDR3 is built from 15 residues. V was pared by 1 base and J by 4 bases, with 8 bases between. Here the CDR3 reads CASSLGMAGANVLTF. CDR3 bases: TGTGCCAGCAGCTTAGGTATGGCCGGGGCCAACGTCCTGACTTTC.

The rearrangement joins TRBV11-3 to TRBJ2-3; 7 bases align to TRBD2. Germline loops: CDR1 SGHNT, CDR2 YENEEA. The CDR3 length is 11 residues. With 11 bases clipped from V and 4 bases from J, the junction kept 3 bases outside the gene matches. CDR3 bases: TGTGCCTCGGGGGGACCAGATACGCAGTATTTT. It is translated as CASGGPDTQYF. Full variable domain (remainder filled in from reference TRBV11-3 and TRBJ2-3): EAGVVQSPRYKIIEKKQPVAFWCNPISGHNTLYWYLQNLGQGPELLIRYENEEAVDDSQLPKDRFSAERLKGVDSTLKIQPAELGDSAVYLCASGGPDTQYFGPGTRLTVL.

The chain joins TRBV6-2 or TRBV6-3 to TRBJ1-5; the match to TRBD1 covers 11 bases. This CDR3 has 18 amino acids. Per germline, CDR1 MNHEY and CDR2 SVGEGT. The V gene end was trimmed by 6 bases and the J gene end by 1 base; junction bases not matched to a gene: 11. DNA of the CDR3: TGTGCCAGCAGCCGGACAGGGGGCAGAGGTGAGAGCAATCAGCCCCAGCATTTT. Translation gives CASSRTGGRGESNQPQHF.

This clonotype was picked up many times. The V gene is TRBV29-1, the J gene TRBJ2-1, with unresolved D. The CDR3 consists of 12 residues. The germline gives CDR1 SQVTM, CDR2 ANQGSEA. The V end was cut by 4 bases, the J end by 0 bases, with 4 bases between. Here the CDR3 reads CSVGVSYNEQFF. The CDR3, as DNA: TGCAGCGTTGGCGTCTCCTACAATGAGCAGTTCTTC.

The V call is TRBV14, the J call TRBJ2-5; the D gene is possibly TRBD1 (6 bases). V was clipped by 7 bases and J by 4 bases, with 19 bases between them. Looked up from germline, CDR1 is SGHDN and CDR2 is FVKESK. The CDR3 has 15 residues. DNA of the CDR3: TGTGCCAGCAACTCACAGGGTGGGAGATTAGAGACCCAGTACTTC. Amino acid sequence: CASNSQGGRLETQYF.

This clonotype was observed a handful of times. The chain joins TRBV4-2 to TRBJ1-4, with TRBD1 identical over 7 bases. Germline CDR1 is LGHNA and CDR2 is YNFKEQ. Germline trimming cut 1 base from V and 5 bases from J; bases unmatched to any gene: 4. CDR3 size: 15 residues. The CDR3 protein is CASSQVSGQNEKLFF. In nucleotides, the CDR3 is TGTGCCAGCAGCCAAGTTTCGGGACAGAATGAAAAACTGTTTTTT.

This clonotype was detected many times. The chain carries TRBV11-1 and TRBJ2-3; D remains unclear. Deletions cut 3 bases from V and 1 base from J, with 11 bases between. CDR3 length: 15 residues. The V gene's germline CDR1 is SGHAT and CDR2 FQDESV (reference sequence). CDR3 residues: CASSLGPSRTDTQYF. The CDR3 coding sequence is TGTGCCAGCAGCTTGGGTCCCAGCCGCACAGATACGCAGTATTTT.

CDR3 sequence (DNA): TGTGCCAGCAGTCCCACGGGGGGGAAGAACGAGCAGTACTTC. Residues: CASSPTGGKNEQYF. This sequence joins TRBV6-1 and TRBJ2-7; 8 bases are a match to TRBD2. Germline V gene lookup returns CDR1 MNHNS and CDR2 SASEGT. The V and J ends lost 5 bases and 5 bases, in that order; junction bases with no gene match: 8. This CDR3 is built from 14 residues.

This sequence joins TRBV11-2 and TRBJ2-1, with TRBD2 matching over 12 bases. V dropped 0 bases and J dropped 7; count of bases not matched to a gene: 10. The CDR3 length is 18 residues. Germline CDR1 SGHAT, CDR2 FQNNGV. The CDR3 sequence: CASSLEARLAGGFNEQFF. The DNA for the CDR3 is TGTGCCAGCAGCTTAGAGGCCCGTCTAGCGGGAGGGTTTAATGAGCAGTTCTTC. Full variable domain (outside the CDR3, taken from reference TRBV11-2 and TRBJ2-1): EAGVAQSPRYKIIEKRQSVAFWCNPISGHATLYWYQQILGQGPKLLIQFQNNGVVDDSQLPKDRFSAERLKGVDSTLKIQPAKLEDSAVYLCASSLEARLAGGFNEQFFGPGTRLTVL.

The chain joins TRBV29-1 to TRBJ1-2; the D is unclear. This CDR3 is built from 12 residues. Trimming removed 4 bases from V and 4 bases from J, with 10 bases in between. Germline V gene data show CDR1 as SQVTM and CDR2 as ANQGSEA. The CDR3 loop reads CSVGAGGYGYTF. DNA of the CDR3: TGCAGCGTTGGGGCAGGAGGCTATGGCTACACCTTC.

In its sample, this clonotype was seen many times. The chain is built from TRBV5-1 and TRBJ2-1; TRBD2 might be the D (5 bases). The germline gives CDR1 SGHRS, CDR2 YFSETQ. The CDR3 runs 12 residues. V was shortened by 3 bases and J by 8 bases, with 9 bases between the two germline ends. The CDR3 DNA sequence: TGCGCCAGCAGCTCCGGGAACGATGAGCAGTTCTTC. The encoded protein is CASSSGNDEQFF. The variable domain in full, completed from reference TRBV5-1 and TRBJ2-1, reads KAGVTQTPRYLIKTRGQQVTLSCSPISGHRSVSWYQQTPGQGLQFLFEYFSETQRNKGNFPGRFSGRQFSNSRSEMNVSTLELGDSALYLCASSSGNDEQFFGPGTRLTVL.

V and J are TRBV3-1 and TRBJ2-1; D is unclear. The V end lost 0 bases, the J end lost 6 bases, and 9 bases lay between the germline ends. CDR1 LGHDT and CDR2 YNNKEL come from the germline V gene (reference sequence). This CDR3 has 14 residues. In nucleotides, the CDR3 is TGTGCCAGCAGCCAAGATCCGTCTAGCAATGAGCAGTTCTTC. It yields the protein CASSQDPSSNEQFF.

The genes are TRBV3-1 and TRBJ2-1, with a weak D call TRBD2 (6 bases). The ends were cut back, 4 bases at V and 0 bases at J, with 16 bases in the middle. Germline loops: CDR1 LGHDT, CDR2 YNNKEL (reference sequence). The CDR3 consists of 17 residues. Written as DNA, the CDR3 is TGTGCCAGCAGCCCTACCGGGAGTTGGAGCTCCTACAATGAGCAGTTCTTC. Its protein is CASSPTGSWSSYNEQFF.

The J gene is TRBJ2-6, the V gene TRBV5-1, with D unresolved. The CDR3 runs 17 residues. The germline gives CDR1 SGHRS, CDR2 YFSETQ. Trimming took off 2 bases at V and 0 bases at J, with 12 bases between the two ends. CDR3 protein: CASSFGHTSSGANVLTF. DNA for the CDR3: TGCGCCAGCAGCTTTGGGCATACAAGCTCTGGGGCCAACGTCCTGACTTTC.

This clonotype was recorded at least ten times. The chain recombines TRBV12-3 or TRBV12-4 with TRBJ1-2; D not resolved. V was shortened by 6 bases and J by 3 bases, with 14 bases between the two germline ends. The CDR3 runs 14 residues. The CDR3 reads CASSSPGRDYGYTF. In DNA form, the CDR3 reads TGTGCCAGCAGCTCCCCCGGGCGGGACTATGGCTACACCTTC.